This TCR beta chain derives from a study of blood T cell repertoires in COVID-19. Study overall: Sites across the United States, Italy and Spain contributed samples from acute and convalescent COVID-19.

V shed 0 bases and J shed 6 bases, with 16 bases lying between them. Germline-derived CDR1 and CDR2 are SGHRS and YFSETQ. There are 16 residues in the CDR3. Profiling relied on immunoSEQ multiplex PCR, and the TCRdb table lists in-frame clones only, not all of them. The table lists about 46,000 clones, approximately 85% of them singletons, with 15% to 19% in the top ten. This receptor was obtained from a human donor in a cohort sampled during active COVID-19. The donor label of this sample is uncertain. Sequencing was done on a sample of peripheral blood. The rearrangement joins TRBV5-1 to TRBJ1-5, with unresolved D. CDR3 DNA sequence: TGCGCCAGCAGCTTGGATGTCTACGGTGCGGGTCAGCCCCAGCATTTT. This sequence encodes CASSLDVYGAGQPQHF.